The 25 T cell receptor beta chains presented below share a single source sample, sequenced in a study of Ad26.COV2.S vaccination and SARS-CoV-2 variants. Clones were sequenced by immunoSEQ multiplex PCR, and TCRdb holds only the in-frame ones, with some missing. The table has over 400,000 clones, less than 95% seen once. The treatment here: 15 to 20 received Ad26.COV2.S at low or high dose, single or two shots; several received placebo; per-sample allocation not given. The samples were gathered on day 63 after the first injection of vaccine or placebo. The material was peripheral blood, obtained in a trial of Ad26.COV2.S vaccine versus placebo. Every receptor here comes from a person between 18 and 65 years old who received the Ad26.COV2.S COVID-19 vaccine or a placebo.

The V call is TRBV6-5, the J call TRBJ2-7; 10 bases are shared with TRBD1. The trim removed 6 bases at V and 0 bases at J, leaving 2 bases unmatched. This CDR3 is 14 amino acids long. Germline CDR1 reads MNHEY; CDR2 reads SVGAGI. CDR3 nucleotides: TGTGCCAGCAGGTGGACAGGGGGCTCCTACGAGCAGTACTTC. It specifies CASRWTGGSYEQYF.

This clone was seen just once. The rearrangement joins TRBV3-1 (or the pseudogene TRBV3-2) to TRBJ2-2; no clear D gene. The V end was cut by 1 base, the J end by 4 bases, with 13 bases between. Germline V lookup: CDR1 LGHDT, CDR2 YNNKEL (reference sequence). The CDR3 spans 16 residues. CDR3 amino acids: CASSQVPGERTGELFF. The DNA of the CDR3 is TGTGCCAGCAGCCAAGTTCCAGGAGAACGCACCGGGGAGCTGTTTTTT.

V gene TRBV4-1 combines with J gene TRBJ2-7; 9 bases line up with TRBD2. CDR1 and CDR2 from the germline V gene are MGHRA and YSYEKL. This CDR3 has 15 amino acids. The ends lost 1 base at V and 4 bases at J; junction bases unmatched: 5. This CDR3 is CASSQGASGNYEQYF. The CDR3 bases are TGCGCCAGCAGCCAAGGGGCTAGCGGGAATTACGAGCAGTACTTC.

The CDR3 is CSVGGGITDTQYF. In DNA, the CDR3 is TGCAGCGTTGGCGGGGGGATCACAGATACGCAGTATTTT. J is TRBJ2-3 and V is TRBV29-1; 8 nucleotides align to TRBD2. This CDR3 is built from 13 residues. Germline V CDR1 and CDR2: SQVTM, ANQGSEA. With V trimmed by 4 bases and J by 2 bases, 2 bases remained unmatched.

J is TRBJ2-7 and V is TRBV7-6, with 10 bases identical to TRBD2. V was pared by 3 bases and J by 1 base, with 12 bases of the junction left unmatched. Germline lookup yields CDR1 SGHVS and CDR2 FNYEAQ. This CDR3 has 18 amino acids. In DNA form, the CDR3 reads TGTGCCAGCAGCTTGGGTGGGGGCCTAGCGGGAGTTTCCTACGAGCAGTACTTC. It codes for CASSLGGGLAGVSYEQYF.

Concerning this clone: The sample contains more than one DNA sequence encoding this CDR3. The chain employs TRBV7-2 and TRBJ2-5; TRBD1 might be the D (6 bases). The V end was cut by 1 base, the J end by 5 bases, with 8 bases between. Germline values: CDR1 SGHTA, CDR2 FQGNSA. The CDR3 contains 13 residues. CDR3: CASSLGGRETQYF. The CDR3 coding sequence is TGTGCCAGCAGCTTAGGGGGGCGGGAGACCCAGTACTTC.

J is TRBJ1-1 and V is TRBV19, with unresolved D. The CDR3 runs 14 residues. Germline CDR1 LNHDA, CDR2 SQIVND (reference sequence). V shed 5 bases and J shed 5 bases, with 15 bases lying between them. The CDR3 reads CASSPSGSKTEAFF. The CDR3 nucleotides read TGTGCCAGTAGTCCTTCGGGGAGTAAAACTGAAGCTTTCTTT.

V and J are TRBV5-4 and TRBJ2-3; D perhaps matches TRBD1 (6 bases). Germline V CDR1 and CDR2: SGHNT, YYREEE (reference sequence). Trimming shortened V by 5 bases and J by 1 base, and 14 bases separated the two germline ends. This CDR3 has 15 amino acids. The CDR3 sequence: CASSSTGPGTDTQYF. The CDR3 coding sequence is TGTGCCAGCAGTTCCACAGGGCCTGGCACAGATACGCAGTATTTT.

V is TRBV5-5 and J is TRBJ1-2; 10 positions match TRBD1. Trimming removed 4 bases from V and 2 bases from J; junction bases left unmatched: 2. Germline V CDR1 and CDR2: SGHKS, YYEKEE (reference sequence). The CDR3 totals 14 residues. Here the CDR3 reads CASSTTGGNYGYTF. CDR3 sequence (DNA): TGTGCCAGCAGCACGACAGGGGGCAACTATGGCTACACCTTC.

The chain recombines TRBV9 with TRBJ2-5, with D tentatively TRBD2 (6 bases). The CDR3 has 13 residues. Deletions cut 6 bases from V and 8 bases from J, with 17 bases between. CDR1 and CDR2 (germline): SGDLS, YYNGEE. For the CDR3, the DNA is TGTGCCAGCAATGACGGGACTCCGCGAACCCAGTACTTC. Protein: CASNDGTPRTQYF.

A note on this clone: The sample has other DNA sequences that encode this CDR3 too. The rearrangement uses TRBV5-1 and TRBJ2-3; 9 positions agree with TRBD2. The CDR3 totals 15 residues. J was trimmed by 2 bases and V by 0 bases; bases with no gene match: 1. Germline V gene sequence: CDR1 SGHRS, CDR2 YFSETQ. CDR3 amino acids: CASSLGLAATDTQYF. The CDR3, as DNA: TGCGCCAGCAGCTTGGGACTAGCGGCCACAGATACGCAGTATTTT.

V is TRBV7-2 and J is TRBJ2-7, with 8 positions matching TRBD1. Trimming at V came to 6 bases and at J to 7 bases, leaving 11 bases not matched to a gene. The CDR3 loop spans 14 amino acids. The germline gives CDR1 SGHTA, CDR2 FQGNSA. The CDR3 here is CASRRTGTGGEQYF. CDR3 coding DNA: TGTGCCAGCAGACGAACTGGGACAGGAGGGGAGCAGTACTTC.

This rearrangement joins TRBV12-3 or TRBV12-4 to TRBJ1-1; D is uncertain. The CDR3 spans 13 residues. The V gene lost 2 bases and the J gene lost 7 bases, with 11 bases spanning the gap. The CDR3 DNA reads as TGTGCCAGCAGTTTAAATTGGAGCGGTGAAGCTTTCTTT. Translated, it gives CASSLNWSGEAFF.

The V and J genes are TRBV28 and TRBJ1-1; D gene ambiguous. The CDR3 loop spans 13 amino acids. Germline-derived CDR1 and CDR2 are MDHEN and SYDVKM. With 1 base removed from V and 5 bases from J, the gap between germline ends came to 8 bases. CDR3 coding DNA: TGTGCCAGCAGTTTATCGGGCCCTACTGAAGCTTTCTTT. Its translation: CASSLSGPTEAFF.

This chain connects TRBV7-2 to TRBJ2-5; D is unclear. From germline, CDR1 is SGHTA and CDR2 FQGNSA. This CDR3 region has 12 residues. V was shortened by 5 bases and J by 4 bases, with 8 bases between the two germline ends. The CDR3 DNA reads TGTGCCAGCAGCCCGAAGCTAGAGACCCAGTACTTC. This sequence encodes CASSPKLETQYF.

The gene calls are TRBV6-5 and TRBJ2-5; 11 nucleotides align to TRBD2. CDR3 length equals 16 residues. J gave up 5 bases and V 3 bases, and 8 bases lay outside the gene matches. The germline V gene has CDR1 MNHEY and CDR2 SVGAGI. The CDR3, as DNA: TGTGCCAGCAGTTATAGGACTAGCGGGCGCTCTGAGACCCAGTACTTC. Amino acids: CASSYRTSGRSETQYF.

As concerns this clone: This sample also contains other DNA sequences that code for the same CDR3. The CDR3 protein is CASSLGTSGRSTDTQYF. Written as DNA, the CDR3 is TGCGCCAGCAGCTTGGGGACTAGCGGGAGGTCGACAGATACGCAGTATTTT. The chain couples TRBV5-1 to TRBJ2-3; TRBD2 matches 14 bases. The CDR3 runs to 17 residues. Per the germline V gene, CDR1 is SGHRS and CDR2 is YFSETQ. V was clipped by 0 bases and J by 3 bases; unmatched bases: 3. Supplemented by reference TRBV5-1 and TRBJ2-3, the full variable domain reads KAGVTQTPRYLIKTRGQQVTLSCSPISGHRSVSWYQQTPGQGLQFLFEYFSETQRNKGNFPGRFSGRQFSNSRSEMNVSTLELGDSALYLCASSLGTSGRSTDTQYFGPGTRLTVL.

The V and J genes are TRBV6-5 and TRBJ2-2; D is perhaps TRBD2 (5 bases). This CDR3 is 13 amino acids long. Per germline, CDR1 MNHEY and CDR2 SVGAGI. Trimming pared 6 bases from V and 4 bases from J, leaving 9 bases between. The CDR3 reads CASSLAPTGELFF. DNA of the CDR3: TGTGCCAGCAGCCTAGCACCCACCGGGGAGCTGTTTTTT.

This clone came up once. The chain combines TRBV18 with TRBJ2-3, with 8 bases identical to TRBD1. The germline CDR1 and CDR2 sequences are KGHSH and LQKENI. Trimming at V came to 1 base and at J to 4 bases, leaving 4 bases not matched to a gene. The CDR3 sequence is 15 residues long. CDR3 DNA: TGTGCCAGCTCACCACAAACAGGGGGGTCAGATACGCAGTATTTT. Residues: CASSPQTGGSDTQYF.

This clone appeared once. The chain is built from TRBV3-1 (or the pseudogene TRBV3-2) and TRBJ2-7; a possible D gene is TRBD1 (7 bases). This CDR3 is built from 15 residues. Trimming cost V 0 bases and J 2 bases, with 11 bases left between them. Germline V gene lookup returns CDR1 LGHDT and CDR2 YNNKEL (reference sequence). The CDR3 DNA is TGTGCCAGCAGCCAAGATCCAGGGGGGACCTACGAGCAGTACTTC. Translating gives CASSQDPGGTYEQYF.

The genes are TRBV28 and TRBJ2-3; 8 bases are a match to TRBD2. Looked up from germline, CDR1 is MDHEN and CDR2 is SYDVKM. The CDR3 loop spans 15 amino acids. Trimming cost V 7 bases and J 2 bases; bases outside gene matches: 8. CDR3 sequence: CASTGVGGATDTQYF. CDR3 bases: TGTGCCAGCACCGGCGTCGGGGGGGCCACAGATACGCAGTATTTT.

The chain is built from TRBV11-3 and TRBJ2-2; TRBD1 is a possible D gene (5 bases). The CDR3 sequence is 13 residues long. CDR1 and CDR2 from the germline V gene are SGHNT and YENEEA. The V and J ends lost 5 bases and 4 bases respectively, with 8 bases between them. The CDR3 DNA sequence: TGTGCCAGCAGCGGCAGGGCCACCGGGGAGCTGTTTTTT. Translating gives CASSGRATGELFF.

This chain links TRBV5-4 with TRBJ2-7, with TRBD2 identical over 7 bases. J gave up 0 bases and V 3 bases, and 6 bases lay outside the gene matches. The CDR3 is 15 residues long. Germline V gives CDR1 SGHNT, CDR2 YYREEE (reference sequence). CDR3 sequence: CASSWGRTSSYEQYF. The DNA for the CDR3 is TGTGCCAGCAGCTGGGGGAGGACTAGCTCCTACGAGCAGTACTTC.

The chain recombines TRBV27 with TRBJ1-2; no reliable D call. The CDR3 length is 14 residues. V lost 0 bases and J 7 bases, leaving 12 bases between the germline ends. Germline assignment: CDR1 MNHEY and CDR2 SMNVEV (reference sequence). Here the CDR3 reads CASSLSFRAGGYTF. The CDR3 coding sequence is TGTGCCAGCAGTTTATCCTTTCGGGCGGGTGGCTACACCTTC.

The chain employs TRBV5-6 and TRBJ1-2; unclear D gene. In germline, CDR1 is SGHDT, CDR2 YYEEEE. Trimming removed 3 bases at V and 0 bases at J, with 12 bases between. The length of the CDR3 is 15 residues. DNA for the CDR3: TGTGCCAGCAGCTCGGTTGGCAGCACTAACTATGGCTACACCTTC. This sequence encodes CASSSVGSTNYGYTF. Full variable domain (missing parts from reference TRBV5-6 and TRBJ1-2): DAGVTQSPTHLIKTRGQQVTLRCSPKSGHDTVSWYQQALGQGPQFIFQYYEEEERQRGNFPDRFSGHQFPNYSSELNVNALLLGDSALYLCASSSVGSTNYGYTFGSGTRLTVV.